Following are 30 T cell receptor beta chains from one sample sequenced in a study of blood T cell repertoires in COVID-19. Measured with immunoSEQ multiplex PCR; TCRdb has only the in-frame clones, and not every one. The data hold about 320,000 clones, with about 89% observed a single time. The sequenced material came from PBMCs or T cells enriched from blood (not recorded which). Every receptor here comes from a man aged 55 to 70 who had recovered from COVID-19.

The chain recombines TRBV6-5 with TRBJ1-2, with a possible D match to TRBD1 (6 bases). The CDR3 is 14 residues long. Trimming took off 7 bases at V and 4 bases at J, with 16 bases between the two ends. The germline V gene encodes CDR1 MNHEY and CDR2 SVGAGI. In DNA form, the CDR3 reads TGTGCCAGCACCCCAGGGACATTGGGCTATGGCTACACCTTC. Protein: CASTPGTLGYGYTF.

The chain carries TRBV7-9 and TRBJ2-1; D may be TRBD2 (5 bases). V dropped 5 bases and J dropped 5 bases, with 19 bases sitting between them. This CDR3 is 16 amino acids long. Germline V lookup: CDR1 SEHNR, CDR2 FQNEAQ (reference sequence). The CDR3 is CASSPPGSGTHNEQFF. CDR3 DNA: TGTGCCAGCAGCCCGCCGGGGTCTGGCACCCACAATGAGCAGTTCTTC.

This clone was recorded once. The chain is built from TRBV16 and TRBJ1-1; D not certain. The V and J ends lost 4 bases and 0 bases respectively, with 6 bases between them. From germline, CDR1 is KGHSY and CDR2 FQNENV. The CDR3 spans 13 residues. CDR3 loop: CASSLAVNTEAFF. The CDR3 bases are TGTGCCAGCAGCCTTGCGGTGAACACTGAAGCTTTCTTT.

This chain links TRBV7-2 with TRBJ2-1; D not certain. Trimming removed 5 bases at V and 1 base at J, with 3 bases between. The germline gives CDR1 SGHTA, CDR2 FQGNSA. The CDR3 loop spans 12 amino acids. The CDR3 here is CASSPSYNEQFF. In DNA, the CDR3 is TGTGCCAGCAGCCCTTCCTACAATGAGCAGTTCTTC.

The CDR3 region has the DNA TGCGCCAGCAGCTTGCAACAGGGGGCGTTCGGGGAGCTGTTTTTT. This encodes CASSLQQGAFGELFF. The V and J genes are TRBV5-1 and TRBJ2-2, with 9 bases lining up with TRBD1. CDR1 and CDR2 from the germline V gene are SGHRS and YFSETQ. The trim removed 1 base at V and 7 bases at J, leaving 5 bases unmatched. CDR3 length: 15 amino acids.

CDR3 DNA: TGTGCCAGCAGTTTCAGGACAGGCGAGCAGTACTTC. Residues: CASSFRTGEQYF. The chain is built from TRBV28 and TRBJ2-7; 7 nucleotides agree with TRBD1. The CDR3 has 12 amino acids. CDR1 is MDHEN, CDR2 SYDVKM, per germline. Losses at the gene ends were 3 bases for V and 6 bases for J; bases not matched to a gene: 2.

V is TRBV9 and J is TRBJ1-6, with TRBD1 matching 7 bases. Germline V gene lookup returns CDR1 SGDLS and CDR2 YYNGEE. This CDR3 region has 18 residues. Germline trimming cut 0 bases from V and 7 bases from J; bases unmatched to any gene: 13. In nucleotides, the CDR3 is TGTGCCAGCAGCGTAGGGGGAAGAGGGGGCCTGCAAAATTCACCCCTCCACTTT. It codes for CASSVGGRGGLQNSPLHF.

This clone appeared once. The J gene is TRBJ1-5, the V gene TRBV5-6; 8 bases agree with TRBD1. The germline V gene has CDR1 SGHDT and CDR2 YYEEEE. The CDR3 contains 19 residues. J gave up 0 bases and V 4 bases, and 15 bases lay outside the gene matches. CDR3 protein: CASSIMTGALTYSNQPQHF. In nucleotides, the CDR3 is TGTGCCAGCAGCATCATGACAGGGGCGCTGACTTATAGCAATCAGCCCCAGCATTTT.

The V and J genes are TRBV21-1 and TRBJ1-5; the tabulated D call, TRBD1, remains unverified against the DNA. TRBV21-1 corresponds to a pseudogene. The CDR3 totals 17 residues. DNA for the CDR3: TGTGCCAGCAGCAAAGCGCGGACAGGGGGCTGCAATCAGCCCCAGCATTTT. This translates into CASSKARTGGCNQPQHF.

This clone was seen only once. This chain links TRBV7-9 with TRBJ1-3; D remains ambiguous. The V end was cut by 1 base, the J end by 0 bases, with 7 bases between. Germline lookup yields CDR1 SEHNR and CDR2 FQNEAQ (reference sequence). This CDR3 has 15 amino acids. CDR3 nucleotide sequence: TGTGCCAGCAGCTTAGTCGGAGTCTCTGGAAACACCATATATTTT. It translates to CASSLVGVSGNTIYF.

V gene TRBV18 combines with J gene TRBJ1-6; no clear D. With 6 bases removed from V and 7 bases from J, the gap between germline ends came to 19 bases. CDR1 and CDR2 from the germline V gene are KGHSH and LQKENI. CDR3 length: 16 residues. CDR3 nucleotide sequence: TGTGCCAGCTCCAACGATCCTCCCCTAGCCAATTCACCCCTCCACTTT. Its protein is CASSNDPPLANSPLHF. The whole variable domain, remainder taken from reference TRBV18 and TRBJ1-6, is NAGVMQNPRHLVRRRGQEARLRCSPMKGHSHVYWYRQLPEEGLKFMVYLQKENIIDESGMPKERFSAEFPKEGPSILRIQQVVRGDSAAYFCASSNDPPLANSPLHFGNGTRLTVT.

J is TRBJ1-5 and V is TRBV20-1; a weak D match, TRBD1 (6 bases). Deletions cut 3 bases from V and 1 base from J, with 19 bases between. This CDR3 has 17 residues. The germline V gene encodes CDR1 DFQATT and CDR2 SNEGSKA (reference sequence). Here the CDR3 DNA reads TGCAGTGCTAGTAAGGTGCGGGGGGCTTTCAGCAATCAGCCCCAGCATTTT. Protein product: CSASKVRGAFSNQPQHF.

This chain joins TRBV7-2 and TRBJ2-1; D perhaps matches TRBD2 (5 bases). The CDR3 spans 15 residues. The V gene lost 1 base and the J gene lost 0 bases, with 7 bases spanning the gap. The germline V gene has CDR1 SGHTA and CDR2 FQGNSA. The CDR3 DNA reads as TGTGCCAGCAGCTTAGGAGCGGTCTCCTACAATGAGCAGTTCTTC. It codes for CASSLGAVSYNEQFF.

The rearrangement uses TRBV28 and TRBJ1-1; the D is unclear. Germline V gene sequence: CDR1 MDHEN, CDR2 SYDVKM. V lost 2 bases to trimming and J lost 0 bases, with 10 bases between them. CDR3 size: 15 residues. In nucleotides, the CDR3 is TGTGCCAGCAGTTTAAGCGGCAGTCTGAACACTGAAGCTTTCTTT. It is translated as CASSLSGSLNTEAFF. The full variable domain, in which reference TRBV28 and TRBJ1-1 provide the parts outside the CDR3, is DVKVTQSSRYLVKRTGEKVFLECVQDMDHENMFWYRQDPGLGLRLIYFSYDVKMKEKGDIPEGYSVSREKKERFSLILESASTNQTSMYLCASSLSGSLNTEAFFGQGTRLTVV.

The chain uses TRBV7-2 and TRBJ2-7; D is undetermined. This CDR3 has 15 amino acids. Between the trimmed V and J ends, which lost 0 bases and 0 bases, there was a span of 9 bases. Germline V gene data show CDR1 as SGHTA and CDR2 as FQGNSA. The CDR3 bases are TGTGCCAGCAGCTTAGCGCTAGTTCTCTCCTACGAGCAGTACTTC. It is translated as CASSLALVLSYEQYF.

The genes are TRBV28 and TRBJ2-3; TRBD2 matches at 7 bases. CDR1 is MDHEN and CDR2 is SYDVKM in the germline V gene. The CDR3 runs 17 residues. V was pared by 4 bases and J by 2 bases, with 12 bases of the junction left unmatched. The CDR3 DNA follows: TGTGCCAGCAGTTCCGTAGCGGGCCGGCCGCCCACAGATACGCAGTATTTT. This translates into CASSSVAGRPPTDTQYF.

On this clone: Distinct nucleotide sequences in the sample also encode this CDR3. The V gene is TRBV4-3, the J gene TRBJ1-2; no definite D call. Germline loops: CDR1 LGHNA, CDR2 YSLEER. This CDR3 is 14 amino acids long. Trimming stripped 2 bases from V and 2 bases from J, with 9 bases between. Here the CDR3 reads CASSQQTGNYGYTF. The CDR3 nucleotides are TGCGCCAGCAGCCAACAAACGGGGAACTATGGCTACACCTTC.

This chain joins TRBV4-3 and TRBJ1-4; TRBD1 aligns across 7 bases. The V gene end was trimmed by 4 bases and the J gene end by 3 bases; junction bases not matched to a gene: 5. The CDR3 length is 15 residues. Germline lookup yields CDR1 LGHNA and CDR2 YSLEER. The CDR3 reads CASSRADRANEKLFF. The CDR3 DNA reads as TGCGCCAGCAGCCGGGCCGACAGGGCTAATGAAAAACTGTTTTTT.

This chain uses TRBV7-3 with TRBJ1-5; D gene unclear. This CDR3 has 12 amino acids. Looked up from germline, CDR1 is SGHTA and CDR2 is FQGTGA. V lost 8 bases to trimming and J lost 4 bases, with 9 bases between them. In DNA form, the CDR3 reads TGTGCCAGCGGCCGGGTAAATCAGCCCCAGCATTTT. Amino acids: CASGRVNQPQHF.

The chain joins TRBV5-1 to TRBJ1-2; 7 bases match TRBD1. Germline V CDR1 and CDR2: SGHRS, YFSETQ. The length of the CDR3 is 16 residues. V lost 4 bases, J lost 3 bases, and 12 bases stayed unmatched. The DNA for the CDR3 is TGCGCCAGCAGCCCACCGACGGACAGGCCAGACTATGGCTACACCTTC. It is translated as CASSPPTDRPDYGYTF.

This chain connects TRBV24-1 to TRBJ2-5; TRBD2 might be the D (6 bases). The CDR3 spans 13 residues. Germline V CDR1 and CDR2: KGHDR, SFDVKD. Trimming cost V 4 bases and J 5 bases, with 10 bases left between them. CDR3 amino acids: CATSEGGEETQYF. The CDR3 DNA reads as TGTGCCACCAGTGAAGGAGGGGAGGAGACCCAGTACTTC.

The V call is TRBV7-2, the J call TRBJ2-5, with 9 bases aligning to TRBD2. Losses at the gene ends were 2 bases for V and 2 bases for J; bases not matched to a gene: 6. Looked up from germline, CDR1 is SGHTA and CDR2 is FQGNSA. The CDR3 sequence is 16 residues long. CDR3 sequence reads: CASSLLPAGGQETQYF. The CDR3 region has the DNA TGTGCCAGCAGCTTACTGCCTGCGGGAGGGCAAGAGACCCAGTACTTC.

This sequence joins TRBV29-1 and TRBJ2-2, with 8 bases aligning to TRBD2. The junction had 12 bases not matched to a gene; V was cut back by 6 bases and J by 3 bases. The CDR3 is 16 amino acids. The germline V gene encodes CDR1 SQVTM and CDR2 ANQGSEA. CDR3 protein: CSVASFRGRYTGELFF. In DNA, the CDR3 is TGCAGCGTCGCGTCCTTCCGCGGGAGGTACACCGGGGAGCTGTTTTTT.

The chain has TRBV20-1 and TRBJ1-2; TRBD1 is a possible D gene (5 bases). Trimming left V 7 bases short and J 8 bases short, with 14 bases between. Germline loops: CDR1 DFQATT, CDR2 SNEGSKA (reference sequence). The CDR3 runs to 11 residues. CDR3 in amino acids: CSVRGLIGYTF. The CDR3 region has the DNA TGCAGTGTAAGGGGCCTCATAGGCTACACCTTC.

V usage is TRBV9 and J usage is TRBJ2-5; 7 bases line up with TRBD2. The CDR3 is 14 residues long. Germline trimming cut 0 bases from V and 5 bases from J; bases unmatched to any gene: 4. CDR1 SGDLS and CDR2 YYNGEE come from the germline V gene. CDR3 sequence: CASSVAGGPETQYF. CDR3 nucleotides: TGTGCCAGCAGCGTAGCGGGAGGCCCGGAGACCCAGTACTTC.

Remarks on this clone: This same CDR3 is encoded by further DNA sequences in the sample. V gene TRBV5-1 combines with J gene TRBJ2-7; 12 bases agree with TRBD2. CDR3 size: 15 residues. The germline gives CDR1 SGHRS, CDR2 YFSETQ. With 0 bases clipped from V and 4 bases from J, the junction kept 2 bases outside the gene matches. CDR3 region: CASSLGLAGVYEQYF. The CDR3 DNA follows: TGCGCCAGCAGCTTGGGACTAGCGGGAGTATACGAGCAGTACTTC.

The chain has TRBV29-1 and TRBJ2-3; 10 positions match TRBD2. Germline CDR1 reads SQVTM; CDR2 reads ANQGSEA. CDR3 length: 15 residues. V lost 3 bases to trimming and J lost 1 base; unmatched junction nucleotides: 4. The CDR3 region is CSVEGLATGTDTQYF. The CDR3 bases are TGCAGCGTTGAGGGACTAGCGACGGGCACAGATACGCAGTATTTT.

The rearrangement joins TRBV6-5 to TRBJ1-4, with 9 positions matching TRBD1. The CDR3 loop spans 14 amino acids. The V and J ends lost 5 bases and 8 bases, in that order; junction bases with no gene match: 6. Germline V gene data show CDR1 as MNHEY and CDR2 as SVGAGI. The CDR3: CASSLQGAGEKLFF. CDR3 in DNA: TGTGCCAGCAGTCTACAGGGGGCGGGAGAAAAACTGTTTTTT.

V is TRBV19 and J is TRBJ2-1; D possibly corresponds to TRBD1 (6 bases). The CDR3 consists of 14 residues. Germline V CDR1 and CDR2: LNHDA, SQIVND (reference sequence). V was pared by 6 bases and J by 0 bases, with 9 bases between. The DNA of the CDR3 is TGTGCCAGTAGCAGGGACACCTCCTACAATGAGCAGTTCTTC. The encoded protein is CASSRDTSYNEQFF.

The J gene is TRBJ1-5, the V gene TRBV3-1 (or the pseudogene TRBV3-2); unclear D gene. This CDR3 region has 13 residues. V lost 5 bases and J 5 bases, leaving 10 bases between the germline ends. The V gene's germline CDR1 is LGHDT and CDR2 YNNKEL (reference sequence). As DNA, the CDR3 is TGTGCCAGCAGCATACAGTTGTATCAGCCCCAGCATTTT. It codes for CASSIQLYQPQHF.